This TCR beta chain appears in the sequencing data of a study of PD-1 blockade in classical Hodgkin lymphoma. Using immunoSEQ multiplex PCR, the repertoire was profiled, and TCRdb retains in-frame clones only, with some absent. The sample contains roughly 70,000 clones, 93% of which appear only once. Germline loops: CDR1 ENHRY, CDR2 SYGVKD. The CDR3 is 20 residues long. Unmatched junction bases numbered 15, after V lost 0 bases and J lost 6 bases. As for time point: newly diagnosed, previously untreated cHL patient sample. Sequences were obtained from peripheral blood mononuclear cells (PBMCs). V and J are TRBV10-3 and TRBJ2-2, with 11 bases lining up with TRBD2. This clonotype was obtained from a human donor with classical Hodgkin lymphoma. The DNA for the CDR3 is TGTGCCATCAGTGAGTCGGTTCCTAGCGGGAGGTTTGGGGGGGCCGGGGAGCTGTTTTTT. Its protein is CAISESVPSGRFGGAGELFF.